The T cell receptor beta chain under discussion was sequenced for a study of cytomegalovirus exposure and HLA in healthy donors. The V and J ends lost 6 bases and 1 base respectively, with 8 bases between them. Germline CDR1 and CDR2: MNHNY and SVGAGI (reference sequence). The CDR3 has 13 residues. PCR amplification relied on 60 Vbeta primers (plus 13 Jbeta primers). Clones were sequenced by immunoSEQ multiplex PCR, and TCRdb holds only the in-frame ones, with some missing. The sample records roughly 160,000 clones, around four fifths being singletons. Comment on this clone: The antigen is undetermined.

Study conclusions and caveats: Productive status was seen about 90% or about 30% of the time for most TCR beta V segments in an earlier analysis. Later analysis associated a missense DCLRE1C variant with TCR beta V- and J-gene trimming.

This chain joins TRBV6-6 and TRBJ2-3; no reliable D call. Sequenced: PBMCs. This clonotype was sampled from a man aged 25 to 45 in good health and CMV-seronegative. CDR3 coding DNA: TGTGCCAGCAGGGGCCCCGGCACAGATACGCAGTATTTT. Its protein is CASRGPGTDTQYF.